The 27 T cell receptor beta chains reported below all come from one sample, sequenced in a study of Ad26.COV2.S vaccination and SARS-CoV-2 variants. Described treatment: roughly 19 received Ad26.COV2.S at low or high dose, single or two shots; about 5 received placebo; per-sample allocation not given. Material that was analyzed had been drawn on day 63 after the first vaccine or placebo injection. This table comes from immunoSEQ multiplex PCR, and its TCRdb copy is limited to in-frame clones, with some not included. There are roughly 700,000 clones in the sample; around 89% occur only once, and around 1.4% lies in the top ten. Here the sequenced sample was peripheral blood, taken in a trial of Ad26.COV2.S vaccine versus placebo. These receptors all stem from a person between 18 and 60 years old who received the Ad26.COV2.S COVID-19 vaccine or a placebo.

This clone was found a few times. The V gene is TRBV7-3, the J gene TRBJ1-5; 7 nucleotides line up with TRBD1. CDR3 size: 14 residues. Germline V gives CDR1 SGHTA, CDR2 FQGTGA. The trim removed 5 bases at V and 8 bases at J, leaving 9 bases unmatched. CDR3 in DNA: TGTGCCAGCAGCAATACAGGGGCGATAGAGCCCCAGCATTTT. Translated: CASSNTGAIEPQHF.

The chain carries TRBV7-9 and TRBJ2-1, with D unclear. CDR1 SEHNR and CDR2 FQNEAQ come from the germline V gene (reference sequence). V lost 0 bases and J 0 bases, leaving 9 bases between the germline ends. The CDR3 is made up of 16 amino acids. This chain's CDR3 is CASSLAQFYSYNEQFF. CDR3 DNA: TGTGCCAGCAGCTTAGCGCAGTTTTACTCCTACAATGAGCAGTTCTTC.

This chain uses TRBV2 with TRBJ2-3; D tentatively reads TRBD1 or TRBD2 (5 bases each). CDR1 SNHLY and CDR2 FYNNEI come from the germline V gene. CDR3 length: 15 amino acids. The ends were cut back, 9 bases at V and 4 bases at J, with 20 bases in the middle. For the CDR3, the DNA is TGTGCCAGACGCGCTACCCGGGAAGGGGCAGATACGCAGTATTTT. Its translation: CARRATREGADTQYF.

V and J are TRBV19 and TRBJ1-5; 9 bases are shared with TRBD1. Looked up from germline, CDR1 is LNHDA and CDR2 is SQIVND (reference sequence). V trimming: 5 bases; J trimming: 2 bases; junction bases outside the gene matches: 1. CDR3 length equals 14 residues. The CDR3 region has the DNA TGTGCCAGTAGTTGGGACAGGGGCAATCAGCCCCAGCATTTT. Its translation: CASSWDRGNQPQHF.

This rearrangement joins TRBV27 to TRBJ1-6; D is unresolved. The CDR3 is 14 residues long. Germline values: CDR1 MNHEY, CDR2 SMNVEV (reference sequence). V dropped 6 bases and J dropped 7 bases, with 13 bases sitting between them. The CDR3 is CASRLRIRNSPLHF. CDR3 in DNA: TGTGCCAGCAGACTTAGAATCCGCAATTCACCCCTCCACTTT.

The rearrangement joins TRBV5-1 to TRBJ2-7; 11 positions agree with TRBD2. Germline assignment: CDR1 SGHRS and CDR2 YFSETQ. CDR3 length equals 16 residues. V lost 3 bases to trimming and J lost 3 bases; unmatched junction nucleotides: 8. CDR3: CASSSSLAGGLYEQYF. In DNA, the CDR3 is TGCGCCAGCAGCTCCTCCCTAGCGGGAGGCCTCTACGAGCAGTACTTC.

The chain carries TRBV19 and TRBJ1-5, with a weak D call TRBD1 (6 bases). The CDR3 totals 14 residues. V shed 2 bases and J shed 4 bases, with 9 bases lying between them. The germline V gene has CDR1 LNHDA and CDR2 SQIVND (reference sequence). This CDR3 is CASSINRVNQPQHF. CDR3 DNA: TGTGCCAGTAGTATAAACAGGGTGAATCAGCCCCAGCATTTT.

The table lists this clone with many counts. The genes are TRBV6-1 and TRBJ1-5; D is ambiguous. The germline V and J ends were trimmed by 2 bases and 3 bases, with 5 bases remaining between them. The CDR3 sequence is 13 residues long. The V gene's germline CDR1 is MNHNS and CDR2 SASEGT. In DNA form, the CDR3 reads TGTGCCAGCAGTGAACAGGCCAATCAGCCCCAGCATTTT. It encodes CASSEQANQPQHF.

In its sample, this clone was seen a few times. The chain has TRBV4-2 and TRBJ1-3; D gene uncertain. The CDR3 loop spans 15 amino acids. Trimming cost V 0 bases and J 0 bases, with 6 bases left between them. Germline V gives CDR1 LGHNA, CDR2 YNFKEQ. CDR3 nucleotide sequence: TGTGCCAGCAGCCAAGATTGGGGCTCTGGAAACACCATATATTTT. Its translation is CASSQDWGSGNTIYF.

This chain joins TRBV6-5 and TRBJ2-7, with 7 bases aligning to TRBD1. Germline assignment: CDR1 MNHEY and CDR2 SVGAGI. Losses at the gene ends were 0 bases for V and 2 bases for J; bases not matched to a gene: 4. This CDR3 comprises 15 residues. The chain's CDR3 is CASSYSLTGTYEQYF. Written as DNA, the CDR3 is TGTGCCAGCAGTTACTCCCTGACAGGGACCTACGAGCAGTACTTC.

The chain combines TRBV7-9 with TRBJ2-3; 10 bases line up with TRBD2. Germline V gene sequence: CDR1 SEHNR, CDR2 FQNEAQ (reference sequence). The CDR3 runs 14 residues. V dropped 11 bases and J dropped 0; count of bases not matched to a gene: 5. The CDR3 nucleotides are TGTGCCGGGACTAGCGAATCTAGCACAGATACGCAGTATTTT. Residues: CAGTSESSTDTQYF.

The V gene is TRBV2, the J gene TRBJ1-6; unclear D gene. This CDR3 spans 15 amino acids. Between the trimmed V and J ends, which lost 1 base and 9 bases, there was a span of 13 bases. The germline V gene encodes CDR1 SNHLY and CDR2 FYNNEI. CDR3 in DNA: TGTGCCAGCAGTGAAGGTGTGTCGTCTCGTTCACCCCTCCACTTT. It codes for CASSEGVSSRSPLHF.

Notes on this clone: Additional DNA sequences in this sample encode the identical CDR3. The V and J genes are TRBV4-3 and TRBJ2-6; 8 nucleotides line up with TRBD1. With 4 bases clipped from V and 2 bases from J, the junction kept 1 base outside the gene matches. Germline V lookup: CDR1 LGHNA, CDR2 YSLEER. This CDR3 is built from 15 residues. The CDR3 reads CASSPTGAGANVLTF. The DNA of the CDR3 is TGCGCCAGCAGCCCGACAGGGGCTGGGGCCAACGTCCTGACTTTC.

V and J are TRBV30 and TRBJ1-2; D not resolved. The CDR3 covers 12 residues. In germline, CDR1 is GTSNPN, CDR2 SVGIG (reference sequence). V lost 5 bases, J lost 3 bases, and 10 bases lay in between. For the CDR3, the DNA is TGTGCCTGGGGTAGTGGGGACTATGGCTACACCTTC. Amino acids: CAWGSGDYGYTF. The variable domain in full, with the rest retrieved from reference TRBV30 and TRBJ1-2, is SQTIHQWPATLVQPVGSPLSLECTVEGTSNPNLYWYRQAAGRGLQLLFYSVGIGQISSEVPQNLSASRPQDRQFILSSKKLLLSDSGFYLCAWGSGDYGYTFGSGTRLTVV.

CDR3 region: CASSFLAGAGELFF. Here the CDR3 DNA reads TGTGCCAGCAGTTTTCTAGCGGGGGCCGGGGAGCTGTTTTTT. The rearrangement uses TRBV27 and TRBJ2-2; 10 bases are a match to TRBD2. V was clipped by 3 bases and J by 6 bases; unmatched bases: 1. The germline CDR1 and CDR2 sequences are MNHEY and SMNVEV (reference sequence). The CDR3 is 14 residues long.

As concerns this clone: Other DNA sequences within the sample encode an identical CDR3. The chain joins TRBV29-1 to TRBJ1-5, with 7 bases identical to TRBD1. The CDR3 sequence is 13 residues long. Per germline, CDR1 SQVTM and CDR2 ANQGSEA. J gave up 4 bases and V 4 bases, and 4 bases lay outside the gene matches. CDR3 loop: CSVGPQGNQPQHF. The DNA for the CDR3 is TGCAGCGTTGGGCCACAGGGGAATCAGCCCCAGCATTTT.

V gene TRBV27 combines with J gene TRBJ2-7; D tentatively fits TRBD1 or TRBD2 (5 bases each). Germline V gene lookup returns CDR1 MNHEY and CDR2 SMNVEV (reference sequence). There are 13 residues in the CDR3. V was trimmed by 6 bases and J by 6 bases, leaving 15 bases between them. The CDR3 here is CASRGTLFGEQYF. The CDR3, as DNA: TGTGCCAGCAGGGGGACGCTATTCGGCGAGCAGTACTTC.

CDR3 nucleotide sequence: TGCGCCAGCAGCTTGGGGGAGCGGGAGACCTACGAGCAGTACTTC. Protein: CASSLGERETYEQYF. The rearrangement links TRBV5-1 to TRBJ2-7; 8 bases fit TRBD2. V shed 0 bases, J shed 2 bases, and the junction held 4 bases outside the gene matches. Germline V CDR1 and CDR2: SGHRS, YFSETQ. CDR3 length: 15 amino acids. The variable domain in full, completed from reference TRBV5-1 and TRBJ2-7, reads KAGVTQTPRYLIKTRGQQVTLSCSPISGHRSVSWYQQTPGQGLQFLFEYFSETQRNKGNFPGRFSGRQFSNSRSEMNVSTLELGDSALYLCASSLGERETYEQYFGPGTRLTVT.

This clone came up a few times. The CDR3 nucleotides are TGTGCCAGCAGCGATTCCCGTAGATTTGCTTTCTTT. Residues: CASSDSRRFAFF. The V gene is TRBV3-1 (or the pseudogene TRBV3-2), the J gene TRBJ1-1; D is unresolved. The CDR3 runs 12 residues. Per the germline V gene, CDR1 is LGHDT and CDR2 is YNNKEL (reference sequence). Trimming took off 5 bases at V and 11 bases at J, with 15 bases between the two ends.

This clone came up a few times. V is TRBV4-3 and J is TRBJ1-3; 7 nucleotides match TRBD1. The V segment lost 0 bases and the J segment 1 base; nucleotides outside the gene matches: 9. Germline lookup yields CDR1 LGHNA and CDR2 YSLEER. The CDR3 sequence is 18 residues long. The CDR3 nucleotides read TGCGCCAGCAGCCAAGATCTGGGTAGACAGGGATCTGGAAACACCATATATTTT. It encodes CASSQDLGRQGSGNTIYF.

The rearrangement joins TRBV18 to TRBJ1-5, with a weak D call TRBD1 (6 bases). Germline V CDR1 and CDR2: KGHSH, LQKENI. The germline V and J ends were trimmed by 5 bases and 3 bases, with 11 bases remaining between them. The CDR3 has 14 amino acids. The DNA for the CDR3 is TGTGCCAGCTCATCAACAGGGCCCAATCAGCCCCAGCATTTT. It encodes CASSSTGPNQPQHF.

The chain links TRBV13 to TRBJ1-2; TRBD1 might be the D (5 bases). Germline V gene lookup returns CDR1 PRHDT and CDR2 FYEKMQ (reference sequence). CDR3 length: 14 amino acids. V was trimmed by 3 bases and J by 1 base, leaving 9 bases between them. The CDR3 nucleotides read TGTGCCAGCAGCTTGAGGGGAATTAACTATGGCTACACCTTC. Its translation: CASSLRGINYGYTF. The entire variable domain, with the rest obtained from reference TRBV13 and TRBJ1-2, is as follows: AAGVIQSPRHLIKEKRETATLKCYPIPRHDTVYWYQQGPGQDPQFLISFYEKMQSDKGSIPDRFSAQQFSDYHSELNMSSLELGDSALYFCASSLRGINYGYTFGSGTRLTVV.

J is TRBJ2-3 and V is TRBV11-2, with 8 bases lining up with TRBD1. With V trimmed by 5 bases and J by 0 bases, 4 bases remained unmatched. Germline CDR1 reads SGHAT; CDR2 reads FQNNGV. This CDR3 has 15 amino acids. DNA for the CDR3: TGTGCCAGCAGCACCAGACAGGGGAGCACAGATACGCAGTATTTT. This gives the protein CASSTRQGSTDTQYF. The full variable domain, in which reference TRBV11-2 and TRBJ2-3 provide the parts outside the CDR3, is EAGVAQSPRYKIIEKRQSVAFWCNPISGHATLYWYQQILGQGPKLLIQFQNNGVVDDSQLPKDRFSAERLKGVDSTLKIQPAKLEDSAVYLCASSTRQGSTDTQYFGPGTRLTVL.

The chain recombines TRBV7-2 with TRBJ2-7, with D hard to call. V lost 5 bases and J 6 bases, leaving 14 bases between the germline ends. Germline lookup yields CDR1 SGHTA and CDR2 FQGNSA. This CDR3 region has 13 residues. CDR3 region: CASSPRPTGEQYF. The CDR3 coding sequence is TGTGCCAGCAGCCCAAGACCCACCGGCGAGCAGTACTTC.

The chain carries TRBV2 and TRBJ2-6, with D unclear. Trimming removed 8 bases at V and 1 base at J, with 0 bases between. CDR3 length equals 11 residues. Germline V lookup: CDR1 SNHLY, CDR2 FYNNEI. This CDR3 reads CASSGANVLTF. CDR3 in DNA: TGTGCCAGCTCTGGGGCCAACGTCCTGACTTTC.

The V call is TRBV6-1, the J call TRBJ1-6; the D is unclear. The CDR3 runs 16 residues. Trimming removed 2 bases at V and 0 bases at J, with 8 bases between. Germline V lookup: CDR1 MNHNS, CDR2 SASEGT. This CDR3 is CASSESKGSYNSPLHF. CDR3 nucleotides: TGTGCCAGCAGTGAATCGAAGGGCTCCTATAATTCACCCCTCCACTTT.

The chain joins TRBV2 to TRBJ2-7; D is possibly TRBD1 (6 bases). V lost 9 bases and J 3 bases, leaving 18 bases between the germline ends. The CDR3 consists of 14 residues. The V gene's germline CDR1 is SNHLY and CDR2 FYNNEI. This chain's CDR3 is CASSRDTIIYEQYF. CDR3 nucleotides: TGTGCCAGTAGCCGGGACACCATCATCTACGAGCAGTACTTC.